This entry features one TCR beta chain sequence. What it recognizes is unknown. Memory CD4+ cells were the fraction left after CD45RA+ naive selection. Clones were read by immunoSEQ multiplex PCR, and TCRdb kept only the in-frame ones, dropping some. The sample has about a million clones, about 70% seen once. The trim removed 8 bases at V and 7 bases at J, leaving 10 bases unmatched. The CDR3 sequence is 14 residues long. CDR1 and CDR2 from the germline V gene are MNHEY and SVGAGI. This entry belongs to a study of shared clonotypes between healthy human individuals. Across the whole study: Ranging from 18 to 49 in age, donors were two women and a few men.

The study's findings and limits: Large sequencing depth failed to make sorted-subset sequencing complete, rarefaction showed. Limitation of the genetic and exposure-history diversity represented came from the few donors.

Sequenced sample: memory CD4+ T cells sorted from blood. As for subset: CD45RA-negative fraction. This receptor was obtained from a man aged 18 to 29 in good health. V usage is TRBV6-5 and J usage is TRBJ2-1, with 8 bases matching TRBD2. CDR3 sequence (DNA): TGTGCCAGCCGCCGGGGTAGCGGGGTAAATGAGCAGTTCTTC. The encoded protein is CASRRGSGVNEQFF.